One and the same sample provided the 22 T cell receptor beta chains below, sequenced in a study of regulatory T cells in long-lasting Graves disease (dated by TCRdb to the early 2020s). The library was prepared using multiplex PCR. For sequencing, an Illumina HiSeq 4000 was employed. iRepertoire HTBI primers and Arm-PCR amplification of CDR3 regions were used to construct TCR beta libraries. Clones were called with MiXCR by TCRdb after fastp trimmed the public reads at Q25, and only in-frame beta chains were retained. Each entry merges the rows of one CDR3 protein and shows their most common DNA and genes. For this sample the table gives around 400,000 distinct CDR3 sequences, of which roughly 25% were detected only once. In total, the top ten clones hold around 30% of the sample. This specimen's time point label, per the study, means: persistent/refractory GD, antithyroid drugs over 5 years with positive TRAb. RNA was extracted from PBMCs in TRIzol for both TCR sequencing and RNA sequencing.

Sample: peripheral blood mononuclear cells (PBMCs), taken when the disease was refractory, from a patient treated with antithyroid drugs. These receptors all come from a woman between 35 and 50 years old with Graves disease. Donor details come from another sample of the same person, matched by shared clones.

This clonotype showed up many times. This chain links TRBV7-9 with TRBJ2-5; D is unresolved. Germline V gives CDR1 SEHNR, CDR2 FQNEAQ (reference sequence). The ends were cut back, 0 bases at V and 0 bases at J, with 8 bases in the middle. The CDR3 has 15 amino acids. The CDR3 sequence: CASSLASLYQETQYF. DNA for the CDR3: TGTGCCAGCAGCTTAGCGAGTCTCTACCAAGAGACCCAGTACTTC.

Here the CDR3 DNA reads TGCAGTGCTACCAGGACTCTAATCTCCGAGCAGTACTTC. This translates into CSATRTLISEQYF. J is TRBJ2-7 and V is TRBV20-1, with a weak D call TRBD2 (5 bases). This CDR3 contains 13 residues. Trimming took 4 bases from V and 6 from J, leaving 16 bases between them. CDR1 is DFQATT and CDR2 is SNEGSKA in the germline V gene (reference sequence).

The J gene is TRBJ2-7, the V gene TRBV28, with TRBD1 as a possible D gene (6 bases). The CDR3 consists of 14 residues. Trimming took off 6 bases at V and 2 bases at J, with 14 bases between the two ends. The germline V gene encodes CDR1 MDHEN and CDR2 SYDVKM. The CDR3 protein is CASRIPGTTYEQYF. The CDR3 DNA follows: TGTGCCAGCAGGATACCCGGGACAACCTACGAGCAGTACTTC.

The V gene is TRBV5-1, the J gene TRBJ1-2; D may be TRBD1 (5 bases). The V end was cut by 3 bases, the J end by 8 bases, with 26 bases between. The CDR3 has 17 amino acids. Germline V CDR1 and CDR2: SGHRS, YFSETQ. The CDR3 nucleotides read TGCGCCAGCAGCTCGGGTGTCGGGACTCCTTTAACCTCCGGCTACACCTTC. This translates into CASSSGVGTPLTSGYTF. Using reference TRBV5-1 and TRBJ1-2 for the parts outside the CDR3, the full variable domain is KAGVTQTPRYLIKTRGQQVTLSCSPISGHRSVSWYQQTPGQGLQFLFEYFSETQRNKGNFPGRFSGRQFSNSRSEMNVSTLELGDSALYLCASSSGVGTPLTSGYTFGSGTRLTVV.

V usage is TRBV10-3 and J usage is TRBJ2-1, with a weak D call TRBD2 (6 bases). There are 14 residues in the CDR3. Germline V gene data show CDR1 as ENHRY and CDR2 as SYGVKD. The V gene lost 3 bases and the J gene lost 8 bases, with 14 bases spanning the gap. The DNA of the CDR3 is TGTGCCATCAGTGAACGGGGGAATCGGGATGAGCAGTTCTTC. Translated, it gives CAISERGNRDEQFF.

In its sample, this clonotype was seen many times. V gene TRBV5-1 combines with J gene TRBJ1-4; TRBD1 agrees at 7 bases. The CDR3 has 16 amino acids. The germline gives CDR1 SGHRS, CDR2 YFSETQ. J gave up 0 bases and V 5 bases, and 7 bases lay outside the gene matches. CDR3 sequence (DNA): TGCGCCAGCAGAAAGGGACAGAGCGCAACTAATGAAAAACTGTTTTTT. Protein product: CASRKGQSATNEKLFF.

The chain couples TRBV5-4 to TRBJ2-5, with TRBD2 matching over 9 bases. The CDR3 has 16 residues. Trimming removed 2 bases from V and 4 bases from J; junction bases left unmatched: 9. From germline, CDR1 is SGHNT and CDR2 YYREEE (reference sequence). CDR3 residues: CASSFLVAGVGETQYF. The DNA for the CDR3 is TGTGCCAGCAGCTTTCTGGTAGCGGGAGTTGGAGAGACCCAGTACTTC.

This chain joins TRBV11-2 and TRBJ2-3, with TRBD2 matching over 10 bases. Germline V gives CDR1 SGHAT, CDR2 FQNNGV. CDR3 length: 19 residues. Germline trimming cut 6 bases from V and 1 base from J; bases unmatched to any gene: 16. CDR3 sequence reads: CASSFRGQREGYGTDTQYF. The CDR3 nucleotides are TGTGCCAGCAGTTTTCGGGGCCAGCGGGAGGGTTACGGCACAGATACGCAGTATTTT.

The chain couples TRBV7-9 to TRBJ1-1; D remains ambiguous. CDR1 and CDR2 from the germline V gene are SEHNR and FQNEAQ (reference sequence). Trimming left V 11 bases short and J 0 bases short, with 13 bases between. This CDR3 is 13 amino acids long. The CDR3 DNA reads TGTGCCGGCGCGGACGGACTGAACACTGAAGCTTTCTTT. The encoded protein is CAGADGLNTEAFF.

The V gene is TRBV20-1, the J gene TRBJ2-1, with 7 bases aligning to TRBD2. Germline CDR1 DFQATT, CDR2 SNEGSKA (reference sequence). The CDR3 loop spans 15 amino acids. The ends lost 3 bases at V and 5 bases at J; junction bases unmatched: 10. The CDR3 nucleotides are TGCAGTGCTAGCGACGGGGGGACTTCTAACAATGAGCAGTTCTTC. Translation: CSASDGGTSNNEQFF.

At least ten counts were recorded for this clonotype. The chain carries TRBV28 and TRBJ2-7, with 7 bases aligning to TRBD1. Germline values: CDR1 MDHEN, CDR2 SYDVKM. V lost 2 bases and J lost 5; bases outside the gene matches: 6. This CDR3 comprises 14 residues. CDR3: CASSLILGGHEQYF. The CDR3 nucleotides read TGTGCCAGCAGTTTAATCCTAGGGGGCCACGAGCAGTACTTC.

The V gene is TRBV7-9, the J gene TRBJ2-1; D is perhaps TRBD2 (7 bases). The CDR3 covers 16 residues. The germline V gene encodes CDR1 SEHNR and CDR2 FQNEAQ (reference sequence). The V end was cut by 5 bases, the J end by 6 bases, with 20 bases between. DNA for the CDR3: TGTGCCAGCAGCGGGGGAGGGGGATGGGCCCTCAATGAGCAGTTCTTC. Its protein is CASSGGGGWALNEQFF.

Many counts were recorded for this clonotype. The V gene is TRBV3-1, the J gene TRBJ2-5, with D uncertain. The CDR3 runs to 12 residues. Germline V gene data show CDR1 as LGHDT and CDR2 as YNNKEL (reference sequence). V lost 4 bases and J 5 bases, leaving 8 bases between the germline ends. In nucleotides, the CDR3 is TGTGCCAGCAGCCGGGTAGCCGAGACCCAGTACTTC. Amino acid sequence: CASSRVAETQYF.

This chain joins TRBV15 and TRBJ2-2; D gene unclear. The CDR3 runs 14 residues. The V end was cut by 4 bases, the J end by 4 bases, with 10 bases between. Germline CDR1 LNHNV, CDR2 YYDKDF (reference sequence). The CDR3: CATSKEWGTGELFF. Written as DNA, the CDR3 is TGTGCCACCAGCAAAGAGTGGGGCACCGGGGAGCTGTTTTTT.

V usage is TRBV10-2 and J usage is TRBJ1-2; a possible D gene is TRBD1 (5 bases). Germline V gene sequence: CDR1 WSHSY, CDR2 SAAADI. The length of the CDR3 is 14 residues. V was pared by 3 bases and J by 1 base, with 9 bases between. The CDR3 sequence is CASSDPGLNYGYTF. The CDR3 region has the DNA TGCGCCAGCAGTGATCCGGGACTTAACTATGGCTACACCTTC.

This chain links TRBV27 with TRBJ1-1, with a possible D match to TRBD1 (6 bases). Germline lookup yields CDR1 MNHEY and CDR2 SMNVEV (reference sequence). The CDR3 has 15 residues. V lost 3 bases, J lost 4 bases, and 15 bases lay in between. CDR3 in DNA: TGTGCCAGCAGTTTTAAGGGGGTTGGAGTCACTGAAGCTTTCTTT. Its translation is CASSFKGVGVTEAFF.

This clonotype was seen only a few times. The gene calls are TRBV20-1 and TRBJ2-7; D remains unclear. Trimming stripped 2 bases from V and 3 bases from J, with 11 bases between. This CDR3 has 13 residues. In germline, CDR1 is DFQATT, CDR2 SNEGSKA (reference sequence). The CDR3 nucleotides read TGCAGTGCTAGACAGCAGTTGGGCTACGAGCAGTACTTC. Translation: CSARQQLGYEQYF.

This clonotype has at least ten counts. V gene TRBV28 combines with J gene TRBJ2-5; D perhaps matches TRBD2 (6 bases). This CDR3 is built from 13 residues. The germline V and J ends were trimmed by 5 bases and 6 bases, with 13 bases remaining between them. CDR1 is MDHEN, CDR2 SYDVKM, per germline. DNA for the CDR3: TGTGCCAGCAGTCCGGGACTGGGAAAGACCCAGTACTTC. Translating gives CASSPGLGKTQYF.

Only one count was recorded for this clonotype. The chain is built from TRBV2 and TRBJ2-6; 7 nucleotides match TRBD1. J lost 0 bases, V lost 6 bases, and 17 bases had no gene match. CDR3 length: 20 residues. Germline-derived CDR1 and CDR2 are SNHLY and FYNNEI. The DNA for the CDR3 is TGTGCCAGCAGCCACCGGTGGGTTGTAGGGGGCGTCTCTGGGGCCAACGTCCTGACTTTC. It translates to CASSHRWVVGGVSGANVLTF.

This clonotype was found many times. The CDR3 bases are TGCAGTGCCGCCTGGGGAACAGATACGCAGTATTTT. Its translation: CSAAWGTDTQYF. The chain uses TRBV20-1 and TRBJ2-3; D is unresolved. CDR3 length: 12 amino acids. V was pared by 6 bases and J by 3 bases, with 10 bases between. Germline V CDR1 and CDR2: DFQATT, SNEGSKA (reference sequence).

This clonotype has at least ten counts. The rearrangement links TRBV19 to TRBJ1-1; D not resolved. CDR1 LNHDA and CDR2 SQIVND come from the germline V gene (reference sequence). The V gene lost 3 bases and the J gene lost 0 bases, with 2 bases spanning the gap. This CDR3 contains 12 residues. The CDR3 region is CASSILNTEAFF. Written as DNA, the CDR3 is TGTGCCAGTAGTATCCTGAACACTGAAGCTTTCTTT.

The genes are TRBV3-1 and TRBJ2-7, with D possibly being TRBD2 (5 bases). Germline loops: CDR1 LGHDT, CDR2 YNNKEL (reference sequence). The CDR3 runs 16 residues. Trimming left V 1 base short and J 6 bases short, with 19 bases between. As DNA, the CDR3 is TGTGCCAGCAGCCAAGCCCCATCCGGGAAGGGTTCCGAGCAGTACTTC. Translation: CASSQAPSGKGSEQYF.